This entry lists 8 T cell receptor beta chains sequenced from one sample in a study of early T cells in non-severe SARS-CoV-2 infection. TCRdb passed the 5' RACE reads through MiXCR, listing each CDR3 protein once. The sample includes 35,000 to 40,000 distinct CDR3 sequences, 4.6% of them seen just once. Sequencing was carried out using whole blood. The receptor source for this set is an adult who was a healthcare worker with PCR-confirmed SARS-CoV-2 infection or an uninfected control (not recorded which).

This clonotype was seen at least ten times. The CDR3 region has the DNA TGTGCCTGGACGCGGGGGCTTCTCAATGAGCAGTTCTTC. It translates to CAWTRGLLNEQFF. The J gene is TRBJ2-1, the V gene TRBV30; the D gene is possibly TRBD2 (7 bases). The ends were cut back, 4 bases at V and 6 bases at J, with 13 bases in the middle. The CDR3 spans 13 residues. Germline V gene data show CDR1 as GTSNPN and CDR2 as SVGIG (reference sequence).

V gene TRBV5-1 combines with J gene TRBJ1-1; D unclear. The V end was cut by 2 bases, the J end by 1 base, with 9 bases between. This CDR3 has 14 amino acids. The germline gives CDR1 SGHRS, CDR2 YFSETQ. CDR3 in amino acids: CASSFGPENTEAFF. The DNA of the CDR3 is TGCGCCAGCAGCTTTGGGCCCGAGAACACTGAAGCTTTCTTT.

This clonotype was counted many times. The genes are TRBV6-1 and TRBJ1-1, with D hard to call. The V and J ends lost 0 bases and 13 bases respectively, with 0 bases between them. Germline values: CDR1 MNHNS, CDR2 SASEGT. This CDR3 is 8 amino acids long. The CDR3 reads CASSEAFF. CDR3 DNA: TGTGCCAGCAGTGAAGCTTTCTTT.

This clonotype was found many times. The chain combines TRBV12-3 or TRBV12-4 with TRBJ1-5; tentatively, D is TRBD1 (5 bases). The CDR3 spans 15 residues. Deletions cut 1 base from V and 6 bases from J, with 13 bases between. Here the CDR3 reads CASSLVGRGSQPQHF. In nucleotides, the CDR3 is TGTGCCAGCAGTTTAGTTGGAAGGGGAAGTCAGCCCCAGCATTTT.

This chain links TRBV12-3 or TRBV12-4 with TRBJ2-5; 10 bases agree with TRBD2. The CDR3 runs to 14 residues. Unmatched junction bases numbered 7, after V lost 9 bases and J lost 3 bases. The CDR3 nucleotides read TGTGCCAGTAAGGCTAGCGGGGGTAAAGAGACCCAGTACTTC. It translates to CASKASGGKETQYF.

The chain employs TRBV6-2 or TRBV6-3 and TRBJ2-3; D possibly uses TRBD1 or TRBD2 (5 bases each). The germline V gene has CDR1 MNHEY and CDR2 SVGEGT. V was cut by 8 bases and J by 6 bases, with 6 bases left in between. The CDR3 consists of 10 residues. This CDR3 is CASGTDTQYF. Written as DNA, the CDR3 is TGTGCCAGCGGGACGGATACGCAGTATTTT.

This clonotype was picked up many times. The chain has TRBV9 and TRBJ2-3; D is unresolved. The V end lost 0 bases, the J end lost 5 bases, and 10 bases lay between the germline ends. In germline, CDR1 is SGDLS, CDR2 YYNGEE. The CDR3 length is 14 residues. DNA for the CDR3: TGTGCCAGCAGCGTAGAAAACAAAGTAGATACGCAGTATTTT. This gives the protein CASSVENKVDTQYF.

This clonotype is deemed medium-sized. This CDR3 reads CASRSSGNQPQHF. DNA for the CDR3: TGTGCCAGTAGGAGTTCTGGCAATCAGCCCCAGCATTTT. This rearrangement joins TRBV19 to TRBJ1-5; D gene uncertain. This CDR3 contains 13 residues. The V end lost 6 bases, the J end lost 2 bases, and 8 bases lay between the germline ends. Germline V gene sequence: CDR1 LNHDA, CDR2 SQIVND (reference sequence). Together with reference TRBV19 and TRBJ1-5, the CDR3 gives the full variable domain: DGGITQSPKYLFRKEGQNVTLSCEQNLNHDAMYWYRQDPGQGLRLIYYSQIVNDFQKGDIAEGYSVSREKKESFPLTVTSAQKNPTAFYLCASRSSGNQPQHFGDGTRLSIL.